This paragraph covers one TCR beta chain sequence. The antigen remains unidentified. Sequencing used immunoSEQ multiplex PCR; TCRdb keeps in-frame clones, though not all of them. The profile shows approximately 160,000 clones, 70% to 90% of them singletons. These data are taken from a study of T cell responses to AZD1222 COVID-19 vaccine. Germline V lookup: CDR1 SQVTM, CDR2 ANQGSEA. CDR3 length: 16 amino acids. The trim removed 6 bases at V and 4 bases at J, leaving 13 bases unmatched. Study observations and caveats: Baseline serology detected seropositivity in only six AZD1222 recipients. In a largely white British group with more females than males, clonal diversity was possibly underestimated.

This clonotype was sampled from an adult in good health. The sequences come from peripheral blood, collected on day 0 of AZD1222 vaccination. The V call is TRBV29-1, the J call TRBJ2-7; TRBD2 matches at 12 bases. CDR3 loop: CSVAGTHGTSGYEQYF. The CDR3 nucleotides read TGCAGCGTCGCCGGGACTCACGGGACTAGCGGGTACGAGCAGTACTTC.